Listed below are T cell receptor beta chains from one sample, sequenced in a study of blood T cell repertoires in COVID-19. Sequenced by immunoSEQ multiplex PCR; TCRdb stores in-frame clones only, minus some. The sample lists some 190,000 clones, around 85% occurring once. Sequenced sample: peripheral blood. Every receptor here comes from a man in his 60s with acute or convalescent COVID-19. CDR3s include the opening cysteine and the closing phenylalanine or tryptophan. The D gene is left open where the match is weak. Not every row has a clone size; where given, it reads once, few, many or a size class.

cdr3_nt: TGTGCCAGCACCCGGGGAGGCCGCTCTGGAAACACCATATATTTT; cdr3_aa: CASTRGGRSGNTIYF; j_call: TRBJ1-3; v_call: TRBV6-5; clone_size: .; d_call: .
cdr3_nt: TGTGCCAGCAGCGACGGGACAGGGATCAATCAGCCCCAGCATTTT; cdr3_aa: CASSDGTGINQPQHF; j_call: TRBJ1-5; v_call: TRBV7-2; clone_size: .; d_call: TRBD1
cdr3_nt: TGTGCCAGCAGCCTGGGACAGGGGGTCCAGGAGCAGTACTTC; cdr3_aa: CASSLGQGVQEQYF; j_call: TRBJ2-7; v_call: TRBV7-2; clone_size: .; d_call: TRBD1
cdr3_nt: TGTGCCAGCAGTGGGAGCGTAACCTCCTACAATGAGCAGTTCTTC; cdr3_aa: CASSGSVTSYNEQFF; j_call: TRBJ2-1; v_call: TRBV2; clone_size: few; d_call: .
cdr3_nt: TGTGCCAGCAGTTCAATCGGACAGGGGTGGCTCAGTCCTGGGGCCAACGTCCTGACTTTC; cdr3_aa: CASSSIGQGWLSPGANVLTF; j_call: TRBJ2-6; v_call: TRBV27; clone_size: .; d_call: TRBD1
cdr3_nt: TGTGCCAGCAGTTGGGACAGGGTATCTGAAGCTTTCTTT; cdr3_aa: CASSWDRVSEAFF; j_call: TRBJ1-1; v_call: TRBV28; clone_size: .; d_call: TRBD1
cdr3_nt: TGCAGCGTTGATAGAGGGGGAAATTCTGAAGCTTTCTTT; cdr3_aa: CSVDRGGNSEAFF; j_call: TRBJ1-1; v_call: TRBV29-1; clone_size: .; d_call: .
cdr3_nt: TGTGCCAGCTCACCAACCGTGGGACAGGGGATTGGCTACACCTTC; cdr3_aa: CASSPTVGQGIGYTF; j_call: TRBJ1-2; v_call: TRBV18; clone_size: .; d_call: TRBD1
cdr3_nt: TGTGCCAGCAGTTACGATGGGCGCCACTCCTACGAGCAGTACTTC; cdr3_aa: CASSYDGRHSYEQYF; j_call: TRBJ2-7; v_call: TRBV6-5; clone_size: .; d_call: .
cdr3_nt: TGCGCCAGCAGCCTGGGACAGGGAGCCGAGCAGTACTTC; cdr3_aa: CASSLGQGAEQYF; j_call: TRBJ2-7; v_call: TRBV5-1; clone_size: few; d_call: TRBD1
cdr3_nt: TGTGCCACCGCTACTACAGGGAGCAATCAGCCCCAGCATTTT; cdr3_aa: CATATTGSNQPQHF; j_call: TRBJ1-5; v_call: TRBV28; clone_size: .; d_call: .
cdr3_nt: TGTGCCAGCAGCGCCGGTCTATCGGGGAACACCGGGGAGCTGTTTTTT; cdr3_aa: CASSAGLSGNTGELFF; j_call: TRBJ2-2; v_call: TRBV5-4; clone_size: .; d_call: .
cdr3_nt: TGTGCCAGCAGACCAGGCAGTCTCACCAACTATGGCTACACCTTC; cdr3_aa: CASRPGSLTNYGYTF; j_call: TRBJ1-2; v_call: TRBV6-5; clone_size: .; d_call: .
cdr3_nt: TGTGCCACCAGCAGAGAGACAGGGGCGAAGCAGCCCCAGCATTTT; cdr3_aa: CATSRETGAKQPQHF; j_call: TRBJ1-5; v_call: TRBV15; clone_size: .; d_call: TRBD1
cdr3_nt: TGTGCCAGCAGTTCCACTAGCACAGATACGCAGTATTTT; cdr3_aa: CASSSTSTDTQYF; j_call: TRBJ2-3; v_call: TRBV6-2/TRBV6-3; clone_size: .; d_call: .
cdr3_nt: TGTGCCAGCACCCCAGCGGGGTCTAGCAATCAGCCCCAGCATTTT; cdr3_aa: CASTPAGSSNQPQHF; j_call: TRBJ1-5; v_call: TRBV28; clone_size: .; d_call: .
cdr3_nt: TGCGCCAGCAGCTTGGGAGGGTCGTCACCCCTCCACTTT; cdr3_aa: CASSLGGSSPLHF; j_call: TRBJ1-6; v_call: TRBV5-1; clone_size: .; d_call: .
cdr3_nt: TGTGCCAGCAGCTTATCCGGGACCTACAATGAGCAGTTCTTC; cdr3_aa: CASSLSGTYNEQFF; j_call: TRBJ2-1; v_call: TRBV5-5; clone_size: .; d_call: .
cdr3_nt: TGTGCCAGCTCACCTGGGACAGCAGGGGAAAAACTGTTTTTT; cdr3_aa: CASSPGTAGEKLFF; j_call: TRBJ1-4; v_call: TRBV18; clone_size: .; d_call: TRBD1
cdr3_nt: TGCAGCGTTAAGACAGGGACCACAGATACGCAGTATTTT; cdr3_aa: CSVKTGTTDTQYF; j_call: TRBJ2-3; v_call: TRBV29-1; clone_size: .; d_call: TRBD1
cdr3_nt: TGCGCCAGCAGCTTGGAATCGCGCGGGAGGGCGAAGGACGAGCAGTACTTC; cdr3_aa: CASSLESRGRAKDEQYF; j_call: TRBJ2-7; v_call: TRBV5-1; clone_size: .; d_call: TRBD2
cdr3_nt: TGTGCCAGCAGTTCTCAGGGTTCGATGAACACTGAAGCTTTCTTT; cdr3_aa: CASSSQGSMNTEAFF; j_call: TRBJ1-1; v_call: TRBV27; clone_size: .; d_call: .
cdr3_nt: TGCGCCAGCAGGACTCAGGGAGGGGAAGAGACCCAGTACTTC; cdr3_aa: CASRTQGGEETQYF; j_call: TRBJ2-5; v_call: TRBV5-1; clone_size: few; d_call: TRBD2
cdr3_nt: TGTGCCACCAGCAGAGTACAGGACAGGGGAAAGGAAGGCAATCAGCCCCAGCATTTT; cdr3_aa: CATSRVQDRGKEGNQPQHF; j_call: TRBJ1-5; v_call: TRBV15; clone_size: .; d_call: TRBD1
cdr3_nt: TGTGCCAGCAGCCGCCGGTATGAGCAGTTCTTC; cdr3_aa: CASSRRYEQFF; j_call: TRBJ2-1; v_call: TRBV5-6; clone_size: .; d_call: .
cdr3_nt: TGTGCCAGCAGCCAGGGGGACAGGGGCGAGCAGTACTTC; cdr3_aa: CASSQGDRGEQYF; j_call: TRBJ2-7; v_call: TRBV9; clone_size: .; d_call: TRBD1
cdr3_nt: TGTGCCAGCAGTTACTCGGGAGGGAGTGGAGGCGAGCAGTACTTC; cdr3_aa: CASSYSGGSGGEQYF; j_call: TRBJ2-7; v_call: TRBV6-5; clone_size: .; d_call: TRBD2
cdr3_nt: TGCAGCGTTGACAGCAGGGGAAGGGAGACCCAGTACTTC; cdr3_aa: CSVDSRGRETQYF; j_call: TRBJ2-5; v_call: TRBV29-1; clone_size: .; d_call: .
cdr3_nt: TGTGCCAGCAGTTTAGCGGACAGGTCTGGGGGCTACACCTTC; cdr3_aa: CASSLADRSGGYTF; j_call: TRBJ1-2; v_call: TRBV28; clone_size: .; d_call: TRBD1
cdr3_nt: TGCGCCAGCAGCCTCAGTCCCGGGACAGCGAGAATGGCCCAGCATTTT; cdr3_aa: CASSLSPGTARMAQHF; j_call: TRBJ1-5; v_call: TRBV5-1; clone_size: few; d_call: TRBD1
cdr3_nt: TGTGCCAGCAGTTTAGCCGGGGTCCGGCATTTT; cdr3_aa: CASSLAGVRHF; j_call: TRBJ2-3; v_call: TRBV12-3/TRBV12-4; clone_size: .; d_call: .
cdr3_nt: TGTGCCAGCAGCTCCGTACTAGCGGGAGGTGGGGAGACCCAGTACTTC; cdr3_aa: CASSSVLAGGGETQYF; j_call: TRBJ2-5; v_call: TRBV11-2; clone_size: .; d_call: TRBD2
cdr3_nt: TGTGCCAGCTCGGGACTCTACGAGCAGTACTTC; cdr3_aa: CASSGLYEQYF; j_call: TRBJ2-7; v_call: TRBV28; clone_size: .; d_call: .
cdr3_nt: TGTGCCAGCACAGAAACAGGGCTTGAAGCTTTCTTT; cdr3_aa: CASTETGLEAFF; j_call: TRBJ1-1; v_call: TRBV9; clone_size: few; d_call: .
cdr3_nt: TGTGCCAGCAGCTTAACTAGCGGACACGAGCAGTACTTC; cdr3_aa: CASSLTSGHEQYF; j_call: TRBJ2-7; v_call: TRBV5-5; clone_size: .; d_call: TRBD2
cdr3_nt: TGTGCCAGTAGCTCATCACAGGGAATCTATGGCTACACCTTC; cdr3_aa: CASSSSQGIYGYTF; j_call: TRBJ1-2; v_call: TRBV19; clone_size: .; d_call: .
cdr3_nt: TGTGCCAGCTCACCACGAGGAGTCCGGGATGCTTTCTTT; cdr3_aa: CASSPRGVRDAFF; j_call: TRBJ1-1; v_call: TRBV18; clone_size: once; d_call: .
cdr3_nt: TGTGCCAGCAGCTTGAACAGGGAAAATCTTTATGGCTACACCTTC; cdr3_aa: CASSLNRENLYGYTF; j_call: TRBJ1-2; v_call: TRBV5-4; clone_size: few; d_call: .
cdr3_nt: TGTGCCAGCAGCTCCTTCAGTAGCGGGATTTCCTACAATGAGCAGTTCTTC; cdr3_aa: CASSSFSSGISYNEQFF; j_call: TRBJ2-1; v_call: TRBV11-3; clone_size: .; d_call: TRBD2
cdr3_nt: TGTGCCAGCAGCCCCCCTAGCCTATACTACGAGCAGTACTTC; cdr3_aa: CASSPPSLYYEQYF; j_call: TRBJ2-7; v_call: TRBV3-1/TRBV3-2; clone_size: .; d_call: .
cdr3_nt: TGTGCCAGCAGTTCATACAGGGGGACCTATAATTCACCCCTCCACTTT; cdr3_aa: CASSSYRGTYNSPLHF; j_call: TRBJ1-6; v_call: TRBV27; clone_size: .; d_call: TRBD1
cdr3_nt: TGTGCCAGCAGTTCGACAGGGGGCTATGGCTACACCTTC; cdr3_aa: CASSSTGGYGYTF; j_call: TRBJ1-2; v_call: TRBV28; clone_size: few; d_call: TRBD1
cdr3_nt: TGTGCCAGCAGGGGACTAGCGGGAGGGACCGGGGAGCTGTTTTTT; cdr3_aa: CASRGLAGGTGELFF; j_call: TRBJ2-2; v_call: TRBV6-5; clone_size: few; d_call: TRBD2
cdr3_nt: TGTGCCAGCAGTCGTACCGGACAGTCCTCTGGGGCCAACGTCCTGACTTTC; cdr3_aa: CASSRTGQSSGANVLTF; j_call: TRBJ2-6; v_call: TRBV11-2; clone_size: .; d_call: .
cdr3_nt: TGTGCCAGCAGTTACAGGGGGAGCGAGCAGTACTTC; cdr3_aa: CASSYRGSEQYF; j_call: TRBJ2-7; v_call: TRBV6-5; clone_size: .; d_call: .
cdr3_nt: TGTGCCAGCATTGGGGACTGGGGAGCTTTCTTT; cdr3_aa: CASIGDWGAFF; j_call: TRBJ1-1; v_call: TRBV28; clone_size: .; d_call: .
cdr3_nt: TGTGCCAGCAGCTTATTACTAGCGGGGGTGAATGAGCAGTTCTTC; cdr3_aa: CASSLLLAGVNEQFF; j_call: TRBJ2-1; v_call: TRBV11-2; clone_size: .; d_call: TRBD2
cdr3_nt: TGTGCCAGCAGCCCACAGGGAGGGACTACGTACAATGAGCAGTTCTTC; cdr3_aa: CASSPQGGTTYNEQFF; j_call: TRBJ2-1; v_call: TRBV11-1; clone_size: .; d_call: .
cdr3_nt: TGTGCCAGCAGTTCGGTACAACAGGGTTCTGAAGCTTTCTTT; cdr3_aa: CASSSVQQGSEAFF; j_call: TRBJ1-1; v_call: TRBV27; clone_size: once; d_call: .
cdr3_nt: TGTGCCAGCAGCGAAGGAGGGGGGGATGGAGAGACCCAGTACTTC; cdr3_aa: CASSEGGGDGETQYF; j_call: TRBJ2-5; v_call: TRBV9; clone_size: .; d_call: .
cdr3_nt: TGTGCCAGCAGCTTAGCCCTCCAGGGCTTTCCAGGGATCTCCACAGATACGCAGTATTTT; cdr3_aa: CASSLALQGFPGISTDTQYF; j_call: TRBJ2-3; v_call: TRBV7-6; clone_size: few; d_call: .
cdr3_nt: TGTGCCAGCAGCCCCTGGGTGCTAGCGGGTAGCACAGATACGCAGTATTTT; cdr3_aa: CASSPWVLAGSTDTQYF; j_call: TRBJ2-3; v_call: TRBV7-9; clone_size: .; d_call: TRBD2
cdr3_nt: TGTGCCAGCAGCTTAGAGGGGGCCCCGGGGACCCAGTACTTC; cdr3_aa: CASSLEGAPGTQYF; j_call: TRBJ2-5; v_call: TRBV11-3; clone_size: .; d_call: .
cdr3_nt: TGTGCCAGCAGTTCTCCCGGGGGGGGCAAGCCCCAGCATTTT; cdr3_aa: CASSSPGGGKPQHF; j_call: TRBJ1-5; v_call: TRBV6-5; clone_size: .; d_call: .
cdr3_nt: TGCGCCAGCAGCTCCGACAGGGGGCGCGTTAATGAAAAACTGTTTTTT; cdr3_aa: CASSSDRGRVNEKLFF; j_call: TRBJ1-4; v_call: TRBV4-1; clone_size: .; d_call: TRBD1